These T cell receptor beta chains were read from a single sample in a study of cytomegalovirus exposure and HLA in healthy donors. Assay: immunoSEQ multiplex PCR; the TCRdb copy retains only in-frame clones and omits some. The sample has some 130,000 clones; approximately 80% are singletons. Sequenced: PBMCs. The receptors stem from a middle-aged woman in good health and CMV-seropositive. Each CDR3 is given with its conserved first and last residue. D genes are given only for firm matches. A clone size is listed for some rows: how often the clone was seen (once, few, many), or a class if it is expanded.

J | D | V | length | size | DNA | CDR3
TRBJ1-1 | TRBD1 | TRBV5-1 | 13 | once | TGCGCCAGCAGCTTACAGGGGTTCACTGAAGCTTTCTTT | CASSLQGFTEAFF
TRBJ2-5 | TRBD2 | TRBV2 | 16 | . | TGTGCCAGCAGTGAATCCCCCCAGCGGGGCCAAGAGACCCAGTACTTC | CASSESPQRGQETQYF
TRBJ1-1 | TRBD1 | TRBV5-1 | 14 | . | TGCGCCAGCAGCTTGGTCAGGGGGCACACTGAAGCTTTCTTT | CASSLVRGHTEAFF
TRBJ2-3 | TRBD1 | TRBV28 | 19 | . | TGTGCCAGCAGTCTAGAAAGTGGGGCGACAGGGGCTGGCACAGATACGCAGTATTTT | CASSLESGATGAGTDTQYF
TRBJ1-1 | . | TRBV29-1 | 13 | . | TGCAGCGTCGCGCCGAGGGCGAACACTGAAGCTTTCTTT | CSVAPRANTEAFF
TRBJ2-5 | TRBD2 | TRBV14 | 14 | . | TGTGCCAGCAGGCCTTCCGGGGGGAGAGAGACCCAGTACTTC | CASRPSGGRETQYF
TRBJ1-3 | . | TRBV6-1 | 15 | . | TGTGCCAGCAGTGAAGACGGACAGATTGGAAACACCATATATTTT | CASSEDGQIGNTIYF
TRBJ2-5 | TRBD1 | TRBV6-1 | 14 | . | TGTGCCAGCAGTGCAACAGGGGCGCGGGAGACCCAGTACTTC | CASSATGARETQYF
TRBJ2-7 | . | TRBV7-2 | 14 | . | TGTGCCAGCAGCCCCCGGAGGGTATCCTACGAGCAGTACTTC | CASSPRRVSYEQYF
TRBJ2-1 | TRBD2 | TRBV2 | 14 | once | TGTGCCAGCAGACTCAGCGGGGGGGCGTATGAGCAGTTCTTC | CASRLSGGAYEQFF
TRBJ1-2 | TRBD1 | TRBV5-6 | 15 | . | TGTGCCAGCAGCTTGATTAGGGGGCAGATCTATGGCTACACCTTC | CASSLIRGQIYGYTF
TRBJ2-2 | TRBD1 | TRBV18 | 17 | . | TGTGCCAGCTCACCACTCCCGACAGGGCCGAACACCGGGGAGCTGTTTTTT | CASSPLPTGPNTGELFF
TRBJ2-7 | TRBD2 | TRBV28 | 18 | . | TGTGCCACCGTCGGTAGGGTTGGTACTAGCGGGAGGCCACACGAGCAGTACTTC | CATVGRVGTSGRPHEQYF
TRBJ2-4 | . | TRBV9 | 17 | few | TGTGCCAGCAGCGTAGATGGCGGGGATGGGACCAAAAACATTCAGTACTTC | CASSVDGGDGTKNIQYF
TRBJ2-5 | . | TRBV6-1 | 13 | . | TGTGCTAGTAGCACTTATACGGAGGAGACCCAGTACTTC | CASSTYTEETQYF
TRBJ1-6 | . | TRBV7-2 | 13 | . | TGTGCCAGCAGCTTAGCTGACAGTTCACCCCTCCACTTT | CASSLADSSPLHF
TRBJ1-4 | TRBD1 | TRBV5-1 | 16 | . | TGCGCCAGCAGGGGACAGGCTTTGTCAACTAATGAAAAACTGTTTTTT | CASRGQALSTNEKLFF
TRBJ2-5 | . | TRBV19 | 13 | . | TGTGCCAGCGGCGCGCCGCGGGGAGAGACCCAGTACTTC | CASGAPRGETQYF
TRBJ2-5 | TRBD2 | TRBV7-9 | 17 | once | TGTGCCAGCAGCTACCTCGGGACTAGCGGGAGAGGGGAGACCCAGTACTTC | CASSYLGTSGRGETQYF
TRBJ1-1 | TRBD1 | TRBV27 | 15 | . | TGTGCCAGCAGTTCCCGGGACAGGGAGCCCACTGAAGCTTTCTTT | CASSSRDREPTEAFF
TRBJ2-1 | . | TRBV6-5 | 13 | . | TGTGCCAGCAGTTACTCGGCGGGCGGTGAGCAGTTCTTC | CASSYSAGGEQFF
TRBJ2-7 | TRBD2 | TRBV7-3 | 14 | . | TGTGCCAGCAGCTTAAGCGGGAGGGGTAACGAGCAGTACTTC | CASSLSGRGNEQYF
TRBJ1-2 | . | TRBV28 | 13 | . | TGTGCCAGCGTAGAAGGGGGTGGTTATGGCTACACCTTC | CASVEGGGYGYTF
TRBJ1-2 | TRBD1 | TRBV9 | 13 | . | TGTGCCAGCAGTGGCGACAGGGCCTATGGCTACACCTTC | CASSGDRAYGYTF
TRBJ1-6 | . | TRBV2 | 13 | once | TGTGCCAGCAACCAGGGCTATAATTCACCCCTCCACTTT | CASNQGYNSPLHF
TRBJ1-2 | TRBD1 | TRBV5-1 | 15 | few | TGCGCCAGCAGCGGATCCGGGACAGGGGTGATTGGCTACACCTTC | CASSGSGTGVIGYTF
TRBJ2-7 | . | TRBV4-1 | 11 | . | TGCGCCAGCAGCCAGGGGAGCGAGCAGTACTTC | CASSQGSEQYF
TRBJ1-1 | TRBD1 | TRBV5-4 | 16 | . | TGTGCCAGCAGCTTGGGTACTCGGGACAGGGGCACTGAAGCTTTCTTT | CASSLGTRDRGTEAFF
TRBJ2-5 | . | TRBV18 | 15 | . | TGTGCCAGCTCACCACGTTGGGGGCTGGGAGAGACCCAGTACTTC | CASSPRWGLGETQYF
TRBJ2-3 | . | TRBV7-3 | 16 | . | TGTGCCAGCAGCTTCCCAGGGCAGACTGGCACAGATACGCAGTATTTT | CASSFPGQTGTDTQYF
TRBJ2-1 | TRBD2 | TRBV5-1 | 15 | . | TGCGCCAGCAGCTTGGGGTCTAGCGGGGACAATGAGCAGTTCTTC | CASSLGSSGDNEQFF
TRBJ1-4 | TRBD1 | TRBV27 | 16 | . | TGTGCCAGCAGTTTGGACAGGGAGGGAGTGAATGAAAAACTGTTTTTT | CASSLDREGVNEKLFF
TRBJ2-5 | . | TRBV27 | 15 | . | TGTGCCAGCAGTTTATCTACCGGGGTCCAAGAGACCCAGTACTTC | CASSLSTGVQETQYF
TRBJ2-7 | . | TRBV15 | 14 | once | TGTGCCACCAGCAGAGATCCTCGGGGGACCGAGCAGTACTTC | CATSRDPRGTEQYF
TRBJ2-1 | . | TRBV7-9 | 16 | few | TGTGCCAGCAGCTCCACAAACCCTCTAGGCGACAATGAGCAGTTCTTC | CASSSTNPLGDNEQFF
TRBJ2-5 | TRBD2 | TRBV9 | 14 | once | TGTGCCAGCAGCAACCAAGCGGGAGATGAGACCCAGTACTTC | CASSNQAGDETQYF
TRBJ1-1 | TRBD1 | TRBV7-6 | 13 | . | TGTGCCAGCAGCTCTCAGGGGGATACTGAAGCTTTCTTT | CASSSQGDTEAFF
TRBJ1-1 | . | TRBV21-1 | 17 | . | TGTGCCAGCAGCGACCTACCGGGACAGGCCATGAACACTGAAGCTTTCTTT | CASSDLPGQAMNTEAFF
TRBJ2-5 | . | TRBV5-1 | 14 | few | TGCGCCAGCAGCTCGGGACAAATGACAGAGACCCAGTACTTC | CASSSGQMTETQYF
TRBJ2-5 | TRBD1 | TRBV6-1 | 15 | . | TGTGCCAGCAGTGCCCCGGGACAGGGGCGAAAGACCCAGTACTTC | CASSAPGQGRKTQYF
TRBJ2-7 | . | TRBV30 | 13 | . | TGTGCCTGGAGTCCCGACGGACTCTACGAGCAGTACTTC | CAWSPDGLYEQYF
TRBJ2-2 | . | TRBV19 | 13 | . | TGTGCCACTCAGGAGGGCGGCACCGGGGAGCTGTTTTTT | CATQEGGTGELFF
TRBJ1-4 | . | TRBV28 | 10 | once | TGTGCCAGCAGGAGGGAAAAACTGTTTTTT | CASRREKLFF
TRBJ2-5 | . | TRBV7-9 | 11 | . | TGTGCCAGCAGCTCCGAAGAGACCCAGTACTTC | CASSSEETQYF
TRBJ1-4 | TRBD1 | TRBV4-2 | 21 | . | TGTGCCAGCAGCCCGATCACAACGGGGACAGGATACGTTGCAACTAATGAAAAACTGTTTTTT | CASSPITTGTGYVATNEKLFF
TRBJ2-3 | TRBD1 | TRBV27 | 14 | . | TGTGCCAGCAGGAGACAGGGGGTAACAGATACGCAGTATTTT | CASRRQGVTDTQYF
TRBJ2-5 | . | TRBV9 | 16 | . | TGTGCCAGCAGCGTAGTGGCAGGGCAGACGTGGGAGACCCAGTACTTC | CASSVVAGQTWETQYF
TRBJ1-5 | . | TRBV6-6 | 12 | . | TGTGCCAGCAGTTACTCTTCGGGGTCCCAGCATTTT | CASSYSSGSQHF
TRBJ2-7 | TRBD2 | TRBV5-4 | 16 | . | TGTGCCAGCAGCGGGGGACTAGCGGGAAGCTCCTACGAGCAGTACTTC | CASSGGLAGSSYEQYF
TRBJ2-2 | TRBD2 | TRBV29-1 | 19 | . | TGCAGCGTTGGTCCGCTAATGGGACTAGCGGGACCTCGGGCCGGGGAGCTGTTTTTT | CSVGPLMGLAGPRAGELFF
TRBJ2-3 | TRBD2 | TRBV6-1 | 21 | . | TGTGCCAGCAGTGAACTCCCGTGGGGGACTAGCGGGATTGATGGCACAGATACGCAGTATTTT | CASSELPWGTSGIDGTDTQYF
TRBJ2-1 | TRBD2 | TRBV9 | 12 | . | TGTGCCACCTCGGGGGGGGACGATGAGCAGTTCTTC | CATSGGDDEQFF
TRBJ1-5 | TRBD1 | TRBV19 | 17 | . | TGTGCCAGTAGTATAACCGGGACAGGGATAGCCAATCAGCCCCAGCATTTT | CASSITGTGIANQPQHF
TRBJ1-1 | . | TRBV21-1 | 15 | . | TGTGCCAGCAGCAAAGGGGACTTCGGGAACACTGAAGCTTTCTTT | CASSKGDFGNTEAFF
TRBJ1-1 | TRBD1 | TRBV2 | 13 | . | TGTGCCAGCAGTGGAGGGGGCAGGTCAGAAGCTTTCTTT | CASSGGGRSEAFF